One sample yielded the 26 T cell receptor beta chains listed below, sequenced in a study of T cell responses to AZD1222 COVID-19 vaccine. Sequencing was performed with immunoSEQ multiplex PCR; in TCRdb, only in-frame clones are kept and a portion is missing. This repertoire shows over 100,000 clones, around 90% found once; its top ten account for around 0.99%. Sequencing was performed on peripheral blood, taken 28 days after the second AZD1222 dose. These receptor sequences come from an adult who received the AZD1222 COVID-19 vaccine.

The chain recombines TRBV20-1 with TRBJ2-1; the match to TRBD2 covers 13 bases. Germline-derived CDR1 and CDR2 are DFQATT and SNEGSKA (reference sequence). This CDR3 is built from 15 residues. The J segment lost 4 bases and the V segment lost 3 bases, leaving 3 bases of the junction unmatched. Written as DNA, the CDR3 is TGCAGTGCTAGTACTAGCGGGAGGGCATACAATGAGCAGTTCTTC. Its protein product is CSASTSGRAYNEQFF.

CDR3 amino acids: CASSRDFASTDTQYF. The CDR3 bases are TGTGCCAGCAGCCGGGACTTCGCTAGCACAGATACGCAGTATTTT. This sequence joins TRBV7-2 and TRBJ2-3, with a tentative D call TRBD2 (6 bases). Germline V CDR1 and CDR2: SGHTA, FQGNSA. The CDR3 contains 15 residues. V gave up 5 bases and J gave up 0 bases, with 12 bases separating them.

V usage is TRBV5-6 and J usage is TRBJ2-7; possibly TRBD1 for D (6 bases). From germline, CDR1 is SGHDT and CDR2 YYEEEE. The CDR3 covers 15 residues. V was shortened by 2 bases and J by 1 base, with 13 bases between the two germline ends. The CDR3 reads CASSLRQVPSYEQYF. CDR3 DNA sequence: TGTGCCAGCAGCTTACGACAGGTACCATCCTACGAGCAGTACTTC.

The V and J genes are TRBV6-5 and TRBJ1-5; 8 bases fit TRBD1. Per germline, CDR1 MNHEY and CDR2 SVGAGI. The J segment lost 6 bases and the V segment lost 6 bases, leaving 10 bases of the junction unmatched. There are 15 residues in the CDR3. As DNA, the CDR3 is TGTGCCAGCAGCCAGGTCGGGACAGGTACTCAGCCCCAGCATTTT. As protein: CASSQVGTGTQPQHF.

The chain joins TRBV4-1 to TRBJ2-5, with TRBD2 matching 12 bases. Per the germline V gene, CDR1 is MGHRA and CDR2 is YSYEKL. Losses at the gene ends were 1 base for V and 5 bases for J; bases not matched to a gene: 5. The CDR3 is 16 amino acids. The CDR3 nucleotides read TGCGCCAGCAGCCAAGCCTTCGGACTAGCGGGGGAGACCCAGTACTTC. It encodes CASSQAFGLAGETQYF.

The rearrangement links TRBV5-1 to TRBJ1-1; weak D call: TRBD1 (5 bases). The CDR3 spans 15 residues. Trimming cost V 4 bases and J 2 bases, with 15 bases left between them. Germline lookup yields CDR1 SGHRS and CDR2 YFSETQ. CDR3 sequence (DNA): TGCGCCAGCAGCGCCAATAAGGGGATTAACACTGAAGCTTTCTTT. This encodes CASSANKGINTEAFF.

The chain links TRBV13 to TRBJ2-3, with 9 bases fitting TRBD1. V was pared by 2 bases and J by 5 bases, with 5 bases of the junction left unmatched. This CDR3 is 15 amino acids long. CDR1 and CDR2 from the germline V gene are PRHDT and FYEKMQ (reference sequence). The CDR3 loop reads CASSLRRQGVDTQYF. Written as DNA, the CDR3 is TGTGCCAGCAGCTTACGCCGACAGGGGGTAGATACGCAGTATTTT. Drawing the rest from reference TRBV13 and TRBJ2-3, the complete variable domain is AAGVIQSPRHLIKEKRETATLKCYPIPRHDTVYWYQQGPGQDPQFLISFYEKMQSDKGSIPDRFSAQQFSDYHSELNMSSLELGDSALYFCASSLRRQGVDTQYFGPGTRLTVL.

J is TRBJ2-3 and V is TRBV30; a weak D match, TRBD2 (5 bases). This CDR3 has 12 amino acids. V was shortened by 0 bases and J by 8 bases, with 9 bases between the two germline ends. Germline V gene lookup returns CDR1 GTSNPN and CDR2 SVGIG (reference sequence). The chain's CDR3 is CAWSVSSFTQYF. As DNA, the CDR3 is TGTGCCTGGAGTGTTTCTAGCTTTACGCAGTATTTT.

J is TRBJ1-2 and V is TRBV7-9; D gene unclear. Trimming removed 1 base at V and 13 bases at J, with 16 bases between. Germline V lookup: CDR1 SEHNR, CDR2 FQNEAQ (reference sequence). The CDR3 extends over 13 amino acids. The CDR3: CASSLDMTTPSTF. CDR3 sequence (DNA): TGTGCCAGCAGCTTAGATATGACCACTCCATCCACCTTC.

In this sample, this clone turned up once. The genes are TRBV24-1 and TRBJ2-3; D is ambiguous. The CDR3 sequence is 12 residues long. Trimming took off 9 bases at V and 1 base at J, with 7 bases between the two ends. Germline V CDR1 and CDR2: KGHDR, SFDVKD. CDR3 residues: CATLDGTDTQYF. CDR3 bases: TGTGCCACCTTGGACGGCACAGATACGCAGTATTTT.

The V and J genes are TRBV30 and TRBJ1-5, with 11 bases aligning to TRBD1. Losses at the gene ends were 4 bases for V and 6 bases for J; bases not matched to a gene: 11. This CDR3 contains 16 residues. CDR1 and CDR2 (germline): GTSNPN, SVGIG (reference sequence). The CDR3, as DNA: TGTGCCTGGACCCTCCCAGGGACAGGGGGTAGTCAGCCCCAGCATTTT. It encodes CAWTLPGTGGSQPQHF.

This chain joins TRBV5-1 and TRBJ2-7; TRBD1 is a possible D gene (6 bases). The germline gives CDR1 SGHRS, CDR2 YFSETQ. Trimming removed 2 bases from V and 2 bases from J, with 11 bases in between. This CDR3 comprises 14 residues. In DNA, the CDR3 is TGCGCCAGCAGCTTTTTGGGGGCGGCCTACGAGCAGTACTTC. It yields the protein CASSFLGAAYEQYF.

The rearrangement joins TRBV5-1 to TRBJ2-2; 7 nucleotides agree with TRBD1. This CDR3 spans 15 amino acids. The germline V gene has CDR1 SGHRS and CDR2 YFSETQ. Unmatched junction bases numbered 9, after V lost 7 bases and J lost 3 bases. Written as DNA, the CDR3 is TGCGCCAGCGGACCTAACAGGGGAGACACCGGGGAGCTGTTTTTT. Residues: CASGPNRGDTGELFF.

The chain is built from TRBV28 and TRBJ1-2; D perhaps matches TRBD1 (6 bases). Trimming left V 5 bases short and J 3 bases short, with 19 bases between. CDR3 length: 16 amino acids. Germline V CDR1 and CDR2: MDHEN, SYDVKM. CDR3 amino acids: CASSLPGGGADYGYTF. Here the CDR3 DNA reads TGTGCCAGCAGTCTTCCCGGGGGGGGCGCTGACTATGGCTACACCTTC.

The V call is TRBV28, the J call TRBJ2-1, with TRBD1 as a possible D gene (6 bases). Germline lookup yields CDR1 MDHEN and CDR2 SYDVKM. Trimming removed 6 bases from V and 2 bases from J, with 17 bases in between. The CDR3 consists of 16 residues. In DNA form, the CDR3 reads TGTGCCAGCAGCCACACACAGGGTGGGGCCTACAATGAGCAGTTCTTC. It codes for CASSHTQGGAYNEQFF.

The CDR3 DNA reads as TGTGCCAGCTCAACCGGGACAGCTGGGGGCAATCAGCCCCAGCATTTT. The encoded protein is CASSTGTAGGNQPQHF. The chain employs TRBV18 and TRBJ1-5, with TRBD1 matching over 7 bases. The J segment lost 2 bases and the V segment lost 5 bases, leaving 9 bases of the junction unmatched. CDR1 and CDR2 (germline): KGHSH, LQKENI. This CDR3 has 16 amino acids.

The chain employs TRBV30 and TRBJ1-1; D is perhaps TRBD1 (5 bases). Trimming took 5 bases from V and 0 from J, leaving 19 bases between them. This CDR3 region has 16 residues. CDR1 GTSNPN and CDR2 SVGIG come from the germline V gene (reference sequence). The CDR3 is CAWSNLGAPMNTEAFF. The CDR3 region has the DNA TGTGCCTGGTCCAATCTAGGGGCCCCAATGAACACTGAAGCTTTCTTT.

The chain recombines TRBV7-8 with TRBJ1-1, with 8 bases identical to TRBD1. CDR1 and CDR2 from the germline V gene are SGHVS and FQNEAQ. This CDR3 has 14 residues. V dropped 5 bases and J dropped 0; count of bases not matched to a gene: 2. The chain's CDR3 is CASSRQGLNTEAFF. For the CDR3, the DNA is TGTGCCAGCAGCCGACAGGGGTTGAACACTGAAGCTTTCTTT.

This clone was counted a single time. V and J are TRBV3-1 (or the pseudogene TRBV3-2) and TRBJ1-4; 9 nucleotides agree with TRBD1. This CDR3 is built from 16 residues. Per germline, CDR1 LGHDT and CDR2 YNNKEL (reference sequence). Trimming removed 1 base from V and 0 bases from J; junction bases left unmatched: 0. Here the CDR3 reads CASSQGDRATNEKLFF. The CDR3 DNA reads as TGTGCCAGCAGCCAAGGGGACAGGGCAACTAATGAAAAACTGTTTTTT.

The V gene is TRBV5-1, the J gene TRBJ2-7, with 7 bases identical to TRBD1. The CDR3 totals 15 residues. Looked up from germline, CDR1 is SGHRS and CDR2 is YFSETQ. The J segment lost 3 bases and the V segment lost 4 bases, leaving 10 bases of the junction unmatched. CDR3 DNA sequence: TGCGCCAGCAGCCGGACAGGTGGGGGATTCTACGAGCAGTACTTC. Residues: CASSRTGGGFYEQYF.

The chain links TRBV11-3 to TRBJ2-3, with 10 bases identical to TRBD2. CDR3 size: 15 residues. J lost 5 bases, V lost 5 bases, and 7 bases had no gene match. Germline CDR1 SGHNT, CDR2 YENEEA. CDR3 residues: CASSPSGRALDTQYF. In DNA, the CDR3 is TGTGCCAGCAGCCCAAGCGGGAGGGCCTTAGATACGCAGTATTTT.

The V call is TRBV11-1, the J call TRBJ1-1; 8 positions agree with TRBD1. Germline V gene sequence: CDR1 SGHAT, CDR2 FQDESV (reference sequence). V lost 6 bases, J lost 6 bases, and 9 bases stayed unmatched. The CDR3 totals 14 residues. The CDR3 coding sequence is TGTGCCAGCAGACCCACAGGGGGGATCCCTGAAGCTTTCTTT. Its translation is CASRPTGGIPEAFF.

The V call is TRBV5-4, the J call TRBJ2-3; TRBD2 might be the D (5 bases). The V end was cut by 4 bases, the J end by 3 bases, with 6 bases between. Germline-derived CDR1 and CDR2 are SGHNT and YYREEE (reference sequence). There are 12 residues in the CDR3. CDR3 sequence (DNA): TGTGCCAGCAGCCGCGGGACAGATACGCAGTATTTT. Translating gives CASSRGTDTQYF.

The chain employs TRBV6-5 and TRBJ2-7; 7 nucleotides line up with TRBD2. The V gene's germline CDR1 is MNHEY and CDR2 SVGAGI. Trimming removed 8 bases from V and 2 bases from J; junction bases left unmatched: 9. The CDR3 length is 14 residues. The CDR3 sequence: CASFPASGTYEQYF. CDR3 nucleotides: TGTGCCAGCTTCCCCGCTAGCGGAACCTACGAGCAGTACTTC.

The genes are TRBV21-1 and TRBJ2-3; the D segment call TRBD1 is taken from the table without a DNA check. TRBV21-1 is a documented pseudogene. The CDR3 runs to 23 residues. The CDR3 protein is CASSTRGHPIGVEGKDSTDTQYF. In DNA, the CDR3 is TGTGCCAGCAGCACTAGGGGACACCCAATAGGTGTGGAAGGGAAGGACAGCACAGATACGCAGTATTTT.

The chain carries TRBV7-8 and TRBJ1-5; TRBD1 matches at 7 bases. Trimming cost V 5 bases and J 1 base; bases outside gene matches: 8. Germline V CDR1 and CDR2: SGHVS, FQNEAQ. The CDR3 runs to 16 residues. The CDR3 bases are TGTGCCAGCAGCCAAAACAGGGGAGGGAGCAATCAGCCCCAGCATTTT. Protein: CASSQNRGGSNQPQHF.